These 9 T cell receptor beta chains came from one sample sequenced in a study of cytomegalovirus exposure and HLA in healthy donors. PCR was performed using 60 Vbeta and 13 Jbeta primers. This table comes from immunoSEQ multiplex PCR, and its TCRdb copy is limited to in-frame clones, with some not included. The table shows 110,000 to 150,000 clones, with over 80% occurring only once. Specimen: PBMCs. The receptors were sampled from a female donor in good health and CMV-seronegative.

CDR3 region: CASILASGRQGRYGYTF. The CDR3 DNA sequence: TGTGCCAGCATCCTGGCGTCGGGCCGACAGGGGCGCTATGGCTACACCTTC. The rearrangement links TRBV5-6 to TRBJ1-2; 8 bases map to TRBD1. Losses at the gene ends were 6 bases for V and 4 bases for J; bases not matched to a gene: 17. This CDR3 has 17 residues. Germline CDR1 SGHDT, CDR2 YYEEEE.

A remark on this clone: This CDR3 is also generated by other DNA sequences in the sample. This chain connects TRBV29-1 to TRBJ2-2, with D possibly being TRBD1 (6 bases). The CDR3 length is 12 residues. Per the germline V gene, CDR1 is SQVTM and CDR2 is ANQGSEA. V shed 4 bases and J shed 4 bases, with 7 bases lying between them. This chain's CDR3 is CSVAGVTGELFF. The CDR3 coding sequence is TGCAGCGTTGCAGGGGTCACCGGGGAGCTGTTTTTT.

The chain joins TRBV6-1 to TRBJ2-5, with 9 bases matching TRBD2. J was trimmed by 3 bases and V by 4 bases; bases with no gene match: 3. This CDR3 is built from 14 residues. Per the germline V gene, CDR1 is MNHNS and CDR2 is SASEGT. CDR3 in DNA: TGTGCCAGCAGTGTTCTAGCGGGAAAAGAGACCCAGTACTTC. Its translation: CASSVLAGKETQYF.

The chain couples TRBV7-9 to TRBJ1-4; D is unresolved. The CDR3 consists of 15 residues. From germline, CDR1 is SEHNR and CDR2 FQNEAQ (reference sequence). V shed 0 bases and J shed 8 bases, with 13 bases lying between them. In DNA, the CDR3 is TGTGCCAGCAGCTTAGCACGGGAGCAGAGGGAAAAACTGTTTTTT. Residues: CASSLAREQREKLFF.

The chain employs TRBV28 and TRBJ2-7, with 7 bases fitting TRBD1. The CDR3 extends over 13 amino acids. V lost 6 bases to trimming and J lost 1 base; unmatched junction nucleotides: 3. In germline, CDR1 is MDHEN, CDR2 SYDVKM. Here the CDR3 DNA reads TGTGCCAGCAGAAAACAGGGGTCCTACGAGCAGTACTTC. It translates to CASRKQGSYEQYF.

The V and J genes are TRBV29-1 and TRBJ2-1; 10 bases are shared with TRBD1. Looked up from germline, CDR1 is SQVTM and CDR2 is ANQGSEA. Trimming removed 6 bases from V and 6 bases from J; junction bases left unmatched: 14. The CDR3 runs to 16 residues. The CDR3 DNA reads TGCAGCGTAGAAACCGGGACAGGGGTTGTAATCAATGAGCAGTTCTTC. Encoded protein: CSVETGTGVVINEQFF.

The chain recombines TRBV7-9 with TRBJ2-1, with 7 positions matching TRBD1. The CDR3 extends over 15 amino acids. V lost 2 bases to trimming and J lost 4 bases; unmatched junction nucleotides: 5. Germline CDR1 is SEHNR and CDR2 is FQNEAQ (reference sequence). The CDR3 nucleotides are TGTGCCAGCAGCTTATTGGGACAGCTTTACAATGAGCAGTTCTTC. The encoded protein is CASSLLGQLYNEQFF.

V gene TRBV14 combines with J gene TRBJ2-5, with TRBD2 identical over 11 bases. The CDR3 totals 16 residues. CDR1 and CDR2 (germline): SGHDN, FVKESK. V trimming: 4 bases; J trimming: 5 bases; junction bases outside the gene matches: 9. The CDR3 DNA reads TGTGCCAGCAGCCCCAGACTAGCGGGGTCGGGTGAGACCCAGTACTTC. Translated, it gives CASSPRLAGSGETQYF. Based on the CDR3 plus reference TRBV14 and TRBJ2-5, the full variable domain is EAGVTQFPSHSVIEKGQTVTLRCDPISGHDNLYWYRRVMGKEIKFLLHFVKESKQDESGMPNNRFLAERTGGTYSTLKVQPAELEDSGVYFCASSPRLAGSGETQYFGPGTRLLVL.

This clone was seen just once. The genes are TRBV6-1 and TRBJ2-7; TRBD2 agrees at 7 bases. Trimming at V came to 2 bases and at J to 3 bases, leaving 10 bases not matched to a gene. CDR1 is MNHNS and CDR2 is SASEGT in the germline V gene. This CDR3 contains 16 residues. CDR3 protein: CASSESWLAVGYEQYF. CDR3 nucleotides: TGTGCCAGCAGTGAATCTTGGCTAGCGGTGGGCTACGAGCAGTACTTC.